The clone carrying this T cell receptor beta chain was detected ten times or more. What it binds is unknown. TCRdb re-called the reads through MiXCR, storing one row per CDR3 protein. The table has 250,000 or so distinct CDR3 sequences, approximately 9.2% seen once. This sample is drawn from a study of T cell repertoires in cytomegalovirus infection. On the study more broadly: Public TCR beta signatures marked donors with CMV infection and the matching HLA.

Regarding the study as a whole: The study found HLA-C-restricted CMV-specific TCR beta clonotypes dominating the ex vivo response. The study identified carriers of CMV plus the relevant HLA from cumulative public TCR beta family frequency.

Sequenced: PBMCs. The clonotype originates from a human donor in good health (CMV status not recorded). Some clones in this sample may be carry-over from other donors' samples.

The CDR3 protein is CASSLREYTYEQYF. CDR3 DNA: TGTGCCAGCAGCTTGCGGGAGTACACCTACGAGCAGTACTTC. The genes are TRBV7-2 and TRBJ2-7, with TRBD2 matching over 7 bases. There are 14 residues in the CDR3. Germline V CDR1 and CDR2: SGHTA, FQGNSA. V lost 3 bases to trimming and J lost 2 bases; unmatched junction nucleotides: 4.